This T cell receptor beta chain was captured in a study of regulatory T cells in long-lasting Graves disease. General study results and limits: Persistent disease was associated with favored TRBV28 usage and with favored use of TRBJ1-2 and TRBJ2-5. Persistent Graves' patients showed less TCR diversity than newly diagnosed ones.

The V end lost 7 bases, the J end lost 0 bases, and 6 bases lay between the germline ends. This CDR3 is built from 11 residues. CDR1 and CDR2 (germline): SQVTM, ANQGSEA. Time point given: newly diagnosed GD, antithyroid drugs for less than 3 months. RNA isolated from PBMCs was used to make the TCR library. Libraries of TCR beta came from iRepertoire HTBI primers plus Arm-PCR of CDR3 regions. TCRdb analysed the multiplex PCR reads with MiXCR anew, one entry per CDR3 protein. Of almost 450,000 distinct CDR3 sequences listed, around 15% were seen once; the top ten hold about 10%. Regarding this clonotype: The antigen remains undetermined.

These same data were also listed under a study on T cells in Graves' hyperthyroidism and ophthalmopathy. That study reports: A set of HTBI primers served as the primers for a first-round RT-PCR of the TCR CDR3.

This rearrangement joins TRBV29-1 to TRBJ1-1, with D unresolved. Sequenced here: peripheral blood mononuclear cells (PBMCs), sampled at new diagnosis, from a patient treated with antithyroid drugs. The sequence was obtained from a woman aged 25 to 39 with Graves disease. This chain's CDR3 is CSGRLNTEAFF. The CDR3 DNA is TGCAGCGGGAGACTGAACACTGAAGCTTTCTTT. The complete variable domain, with remaining parts taken from reference TRBV29-1 and TRBJ1-1, reads SAVISQKPSRDICQRGTSLTIQCQVDSQVTMMFWYRQQPGQSLTLIATANQGSEATYESGFVIDKFPISRPNLTFSTLTVSNMSPEDSSIYLCSGRLNTEAFFGQGTRLTVV.